Included here is one T cell receptor (beta chain) sequence, with context. Its antigen is not known. This entry belongs to a study of a mutant IDH1 vaccine in newly diagnosed glioma. Study as a whole: Initiation of the vaccine course occurred 4-6 weeks after radiotherapy alone, or alongside temozolomide cycles. Treated patients, averaging roughly 40 years, were around 62% male and roughly 38% female. Patients arrived already treated with radiotherapy, temozolomide, or both, most having had both.

Germline CDR1 and CDR2: KGHSH and LQKENI. This CDR3 spans 13 amino acids. V lost 2 bases, J lost 4 bases, and 5 bases lay in between. TCRdb's table, derived via immunoSEQ multiplex PCR, lists solely in-frame clones and lacks some. The table includes tens of thousands of clones, approximately 80% detected once. Time point: week 35, safety follow-up. The investigators gave 300 ug of mutant IDH1 20-mer peptide in each vaccine dose, together with topical imiquimod. The sequenced sample was PBMCs, obtained from a glioma patient whose treatment included an IDH1 peptide vaccine. This receptor was obtained from a man aged 30-40 years with glioma. The V call is TRBV18, the J call TRBJ1-4; D perhaps matches TRBD1 (5 bases). CDR3 in amino acids: CASSPGGNEKLFF. The CDR3 DNA reads as TGTGCCAGCTCACCAGGGGGTAATGAAAAACTGTTTTTT.